These 6 T cell receptor beta chains share one sample of origin, sequenced in a study of blood T cell repertoires in COVID-19. Assay: immunoSEQ multiplex PCR; the TCRdb copy retains only in-frame clones and omits some. Of about 160,000 clones listed, around nine tenths were seen once; the top ten hold about 6.6%. Sequencing input: PBMCs or T cells enriched from blood (not recorded which). These receptor sequences come from a woman between 50 and 59 years old who had recovered from COVID-19.

V and J are TRBV13 and TRBJ2-7; a possible D gene is TRBD2 (5 bases). Germline-derived CDR1 and CDR2 are PRHDT and FYEKMQ (reference sequence). Trimming took off 2 bases at V and 2 bases at J, with 10 bases between the two ends. CDR3 length: 14 amino acids. As DNA, the CDR3 is TGTGCCAGCAGCTTACGGACTGGCGCCTACGAGCAGTACTTC. Translated: CASSLRTGAYEQYF.

J is TRBJ2-2 and V is TRBV12-3 or TRBV12-4; D unresolved. CDR3 length: 13 residues. Trimming took 5 bases from V and 6 from J, leaving 10 bases between them. CDR3 in DNA: TGTGCCAGCAGTCTGGCGGCGGCCGGGGAGCTGTTTTTT. It is translated as CASSLAAAGELFF.

The chain carries TRBV7-9 and TRBJ1-1; D not certain. Trimming took 2 bases from V and 1 from J, leaving 5 bases between them. The CDR3 sequence is 13 residues long. Germline values: CDR1 SEHNR, CDR2 FQNEAQ (reference sequence). The CDR3 DNA sequence: TGTGCCAGCAGCTTAAGCGCGAACACTGAAGCTTTCTTT. It is translated as CASSLSANTEAFF. Drawing the rest from reference TRBV7-9 and TRBJ1-1, the complete variable domain is DTGVSQNPRHKITKRGQNVTFRCDPISEHNRLYWYRQTLGQGPEFLTYFQNEAQLEKSRLLSDRFSAERPKGSFSTLEIQRTEQGDSAMYLCASSLSANTEAFFGQGTRLTVV.

The J gene is TRBJ1-1, the V gene TRBV11-2; 7 bases are a match to TRBD1. CDR1 and CDR2 from the germline V gene are SGHAT and FQNNGV. This CDR3 spans 12 amino acids. V was clipped by 1 base and J by 14 bases; unmatched bases: 7. The DNA of the CDR3 is TGTGCCAGCAGCTTAGTGGGGCGACAGGGATTCTTT. It specifies CASSLVGRQGFF. Supplemented by reference TRBV11-2 and TRBJ1-1, the full variable domain reads EAGVAQSPRYKIIEKRQSVAFWCNPISGHATLYWYQQILGQGPKLLIQFQNNGVVDDSQLPKDRFSAERLKGVDSTLKIQPAKLEDSAVYLCASSLVGRQGFFGQGTRLTVV.

V is TRBV3-1 (or the pseudogene TRBV3-2) and J is TRBJ1-5; D is possibly TRBD1 (6 bases). Germline CDR1 is LGHDT and CDR2 is YNNKEL (reference sequence). Trimming took 0 bases from V and 2 from J, leaving 8 bases between them. There are 15 residues in the CDR3. Here the CDR3 reads CASSQDRGGNQPQHF. For the CDR3, the DNA is TGTGCCAGCAGCCAAGACAGGGGTGGCAATCAGCCCCAGCATTTT.

This chain joins TRBV6-1 and TRBJ1-2; D possibly corresponds to TRBD1 (6 bases). With 3 bases removed from V and 4 bases from J, the gap between germline ends came to 12 bases. This CDR3 comprises 14 residues. CDR1 and CDR2 (germline): MNHNS, SASEGT. The CDR3 sequence is CASSERFRGYGYTF. The CDR3 nucleotides are TGTGCCAGCAGTGAGCGGTTCAGGGGCTATGGCTACACCTTC.